This TCR beta chain was captured by sequencing in a study of blood T cells in healthy people across ages. Germline V gene lookup returns CDR1 DFQATT and CDR2 SNEGSKA (reference sequence). The CDR3 contains 15 residues. V lost 3 bases and J lost 2, with 14 bases in between. For the second PCR, which ran for roughly 7 to 11 cycles, a sample-barcoded 5' primer and a J-beta primer mix were used. TCRdb re-analysed the 5' RACE reads in MiXCR, keeping a single row per CDR3 protein. The data contain about a million distinct CDR3 sequences, roughly two fifths of them singletons. This receptor was identified in a man aged 18 to 29 in good health. This chain joins TRBV20-1 and TRBJ2-1, with D unresolved. Sequencing input: blood. The CDR3 region is CSARRPAGPYNEQFF. The CDR3 DNA follows: TGCAGTGCTAGGAGACCGGCAGGACCCTACAATGAGCAGTTCTTC.